This T cell receptor (beta chain) appears in the sequencing data of a study of T cell changes during pregnancy in multiple sclerosis. With 5 bases removed from V and 1 base from J, the gap between germline ends came to 14 bases. Germline lookup yields CDR1 SGHNT and CDR2 YENEEA. The CDR3 spans 15 residues. TCRdb's table, derived via immunoSEQ multiplex PCR, lists solely in-frame clones and lacks some. The sample records tens of thousands of clones, approximately 92% being singletons. The receptor was derived from a female donor in good health, enrolled as a control in a pregnancy study. V is TRBV11-3 and J is TRBJ1-1; D perhaps matches TRBD1 (5 bases). The sequenced sample was CD4+ T cells from peripheral blood mononuclear cells, obtained after pregnancy. CDR3 coding DNA: TGTGCCAGCAGCCCGGGGGGGACGTCGAACACTGAAGCTTTCTTT. Amino acid sequence: CASSPGGTSNTEAFF.